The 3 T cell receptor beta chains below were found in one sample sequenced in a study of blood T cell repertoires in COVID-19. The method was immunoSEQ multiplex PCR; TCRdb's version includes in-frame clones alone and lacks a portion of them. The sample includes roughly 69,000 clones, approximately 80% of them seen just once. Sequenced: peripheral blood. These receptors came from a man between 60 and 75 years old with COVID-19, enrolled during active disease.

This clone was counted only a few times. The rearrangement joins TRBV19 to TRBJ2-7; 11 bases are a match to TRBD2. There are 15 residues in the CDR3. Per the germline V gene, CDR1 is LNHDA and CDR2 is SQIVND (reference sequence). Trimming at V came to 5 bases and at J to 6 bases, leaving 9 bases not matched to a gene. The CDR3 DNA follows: TGTGCCAGTAGTCTCCGCGGGACTAGCGGTAGCGAGCAGTACTTC. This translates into CASSLRGTSGSEQYF.

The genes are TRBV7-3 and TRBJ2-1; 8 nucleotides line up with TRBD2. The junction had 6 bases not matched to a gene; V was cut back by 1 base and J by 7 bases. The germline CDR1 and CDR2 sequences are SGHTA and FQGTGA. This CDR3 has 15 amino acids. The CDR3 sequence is CASSLRREVGNEQFF. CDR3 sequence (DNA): TGTGCCAGCAGCTTAAGGCGGGAGGTGGGTAATGAGCAGTTCTTC.

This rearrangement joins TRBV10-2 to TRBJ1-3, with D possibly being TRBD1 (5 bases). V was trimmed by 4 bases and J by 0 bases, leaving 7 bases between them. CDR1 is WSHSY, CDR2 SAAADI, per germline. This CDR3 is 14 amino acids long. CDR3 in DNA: TGCGCCAGCAGTGGGGGCAGCTCTGGAAACACCATATATTTT. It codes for CASSGGSSGNTIYF.